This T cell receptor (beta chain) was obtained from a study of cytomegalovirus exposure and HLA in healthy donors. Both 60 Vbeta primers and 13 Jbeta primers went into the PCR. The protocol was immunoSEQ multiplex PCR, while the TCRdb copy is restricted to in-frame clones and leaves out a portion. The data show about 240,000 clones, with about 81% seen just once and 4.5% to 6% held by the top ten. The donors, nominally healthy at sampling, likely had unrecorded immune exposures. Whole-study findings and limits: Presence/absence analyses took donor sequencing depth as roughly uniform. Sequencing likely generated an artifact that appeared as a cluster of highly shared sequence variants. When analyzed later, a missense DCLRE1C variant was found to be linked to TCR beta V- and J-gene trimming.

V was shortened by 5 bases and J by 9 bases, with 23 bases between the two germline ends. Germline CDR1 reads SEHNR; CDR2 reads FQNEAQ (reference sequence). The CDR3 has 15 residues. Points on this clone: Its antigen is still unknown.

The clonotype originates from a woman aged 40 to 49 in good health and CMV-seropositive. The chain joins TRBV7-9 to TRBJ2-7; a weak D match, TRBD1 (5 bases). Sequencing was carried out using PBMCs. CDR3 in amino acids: CASSAIRQSLLGQYF. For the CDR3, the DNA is TGTGCCAGCAGCGCTATTAGACAGTCCCTCTTGGGGCAGTACTTC.